This is a list of T cell receptor beta chains from one sample in a study of siplizumab effects on memory and regulatory T cells. Only in-frame clones appear in the TCRdb table, and some are missing; sequencing was by immunoSEQ multiplex PCR. The sample has about 120,000 clones, less than 95% seen once. Sequenced: non-Treg CD4+ T cells sorted from blood. These receptors were collected from a human donor in good health. CDR3s include the opening cysteine and the closing phenylalanine or tryptophan. Each record gives: clone size, D gene, V gene, J gene, CDR3 DNA, CDR3 protein. The D gene is left open where the match is weak. Not all rows give a size; the values are once, few, many and, for expanded clones, a class.

clone size: -
D gene: -
V gene: TRBV28
J gene: TRBJ2-5
CDR3 DNA: TGTGCCAGCAGCCGTGGCGCTCCAGGGAAGCAGTACTTC
CDR3 protein: CASSRGAPGKQYF

clone size: -
D gene: -
V gene: TRBV9
J gene: TRBJ2-5
CDR3 DNA: TGTGCCAGCAGCGTGACGGTTTCAGAGACCCAGTACTTC
CDR3 protein: CASSVTVSETQYF

clone size: -
D gene: -
V gene: TRBV6-5
J gene: TRBJ1-5
CDR3 DNA: TGTGCCAGCAGCACCCATGGGAGCAATCAGCCCCAGCATTTT
CDR3 protein: CASSTHGSNQPQHF

clone size: -
D gene: -
V gene: TRBV6-5
J gene: TRBJ1-2
CDR3 DNA: TGTGCCAGCAGCCGGGGCCGGGGGAACTATGGCTACACCTTC
CDR3 protein: CASSRGRGNYGYTF

clone size: -
D gene: -
V gene: TRBV20-1
J gene: TRBJ2-7
CDR3 DNA: TGCAGTGCTAGAGATACCTACGAGCAGTACTTC
CDR3 protein: CSARDTYEQYF

clone size: -
D gene: TRBD2
V gene: TRBV6-5
J gene: TRBJ2-7
CDR3 DNA: TGTGCCAGCAGTTCCGCGACTAGCCCGTCGGGCGAGCAGTACTTC
CDR3 protein: CASSSATSPSGEQYF

clone size: -
D gene: TRBD2
V gene: TRBV10-3
J gene: TRBJ2-3
CDR3 DNA: TGTGCCATCAGCCGATGGACTAGCGGGAGCACAGATACGCAGTATTTT
CDR3 protein: CAISRWTSGSTDTQYF

clone size: -
D gene: -
V gene: TRBV6-5
J gene: TRBJ1-5
CDR3 DNA: TGTGCCAGCAGAAGGTCCCTTGGGGGGGAACAGCCCCAGCATTTT
CDR3 protein: CASRRSLGGEQPQHF

clone size: -
D gene: -
V gene: TRBV9
J gene: TRBJ1-2
CDR3 DNA: TGTGCCAGCAGCGTAGAAGGGTATGGCTACACCTTC
CDR3 protein: CASSVEGYGYTF

clone size: -
D gene: TRBD1
V gene: TRBV30
J gene: TRBJ2-2
CDR3 DNA: TGTGCCTGGAGCCAAGGGACAGGGGGCAGAACCGGGGAGCTGTTTTTT
CDR3 protein: CAWSQGTGGRTGELFF

clone size: -
D gene: -
V gene: TRBV6-5
J gene: TRBJ1-1
CDR3 DNA: TGTGCCAGCAGTTACGGGGGAACTGAAGCTTTCTTT
CDR3 protein: CASSYGGTEAFF

clone size: -
D gene: -
V gene: TRBV27
J gene: TRBJ2-1
CDR3 DNA: TGTGCCAGCAGTTCGATCCGGGCCCCCAGAGGTGAGCAGTTCTTC
CDR3 protein: CASSSIRAPRGEQFF

clone size: -
D gene: -
V gene: TRBV2
J gene: TRBJ2-1
CDR3 DNA: TGTGCCAGCAGGGCCGGCTCGAGCGGGTACAATGAGCAGTTCTTC
CDR3 protein: CASRAGSSGYNEQFF

clone size: -
D gene: TRBD1
V gene: TRBV7-3
J gene: TRBJ1-1
CDR3 DNA: TGTGCCAGCAGCTGGGACAGGGACACTGAAGCTTTCTTT
CDR3 protein: CASSWDRDTEAFF

clone size: -
D gene: -
V gene: TRBV11-3
J gene: TRBJ1-1
CDR3 DNA: TGTGCCAGCAGCCTCCAGGGTTACACTGAAGCTTTCTTT
CDR3 protein: CASSLQGYTEAFF

clone size: -
D gene: TRBD2
V gene: TRBV18
J gene: TRBJ2-1
CDR3 DNA: TGTGCCAGCTCCTTCCAGCGGGAGACCTACAATGAGCAGTTCTTC
CDR3 protein: CASSFQRETYNEQFF

clone size: -
D gene: -
V gene: TRBV5-6
J gene: TRBJ1-2
CDR3 DNA: TGTGCCAGCAGCCCGGACAAGCCTAACTATGGCTACACCTTC
CDR3 protein: CASSPDKPNYGYTF

clone size: -
D gene: -
V gene: TRBV6-6
J gene: TRBJ1-5
CDR3 DNA: TGTGCCAGCAGCCGCAACAGGGAGGGTCAGCCCCAGCATTTT
CDR3 protein: CASSRNREGQPQHF

clone size: -
D gene: TRBD2
V gene: TRBV7-2
J gene: TRBJ2-1
CDR3 DNA: TGTGCCAGCAGCTTCGGTGAGCGGGGGTACAATGAGCAGTTCTTC
CDR3 protein: CASSFGERGYNEQFF

clone size: once
D gene: -
V gene: TRBV7-3
J gene: TRBJ1-2
CDR3 DNA: TGTGCCAGCAGCTTGGACCGAGTGAACTATGGCTACACCTTC
CDR3 protein: CASSLDRVNYGYTF

clone size: -
D gene: -
V gene: TRBV5-1
J gene: TRBJ1-2
CDR3 DNA: TGCGCCAGCAGCTTGGACGGTGGCTACACCTTC
CDR3 protein: CASSLDGGYTF

clone size: -
D gene: -
V gene: TRBV2
J gene: TRBJ1-2
CDR3 DNA: TGTGCCAGCAGCGCCGGGCTTCAGAACTATGGCTACACCTTC
CDR3 protein: CASSAGLQNYGYTF

clone size: -
D gene: -
V gene: TRBV7-9
J gene: TRBJ2-1
CDR3 DNA: TGTGCCAGCAGTTCATGGACGGACGACAAGAATGAGCAGTTCTTC
CDR3 protein: CASSSWTDDKNEQFF

clone size: -
D gene: TRBD2
V gene: TRBV27
J gene: TRBJ2-5
CDR3 DNA: TGTGCCAGCAGTTTTTCGGGGGGGCAAGAGGTGACCCAGTACTTC
CDR3 protein: CASSFSGGQEVTQYF

clone size: few
D gene: -
V gene: TRBV14
J gene: TRBJ1-1
CDR3 DNA: TGTGCCAGCAGCCAAGGGGTCGGGGCGAACACTGAAGCTTTCTTT
CDR3 protein: CASSQGVGANTEAFF

clone size: -
D gene: -
V gene: TRBV5-1
J gene: TRBJ2-6
CDR3 DNA: TGCGCCAGCAGCTGGGACTGGAGCTCTGGGGCCAACGTCCTGACTTTC
CDR3 protein: CASSWDWSSGANVLTF

clone size: -
D gene: TRBD1
V gene: TRBV4-1
J gene: TRBJ1-1
CDR3 DNA: TGCGCCAGCAGCCACCTGACAGGGACGAACACTGAAGCTTTCTTT
CDR3 protein: CASSHLTGTNTEAFF

clone size: -
D gene: -
V gene: TRBV7-8
J gene: TRBJ1-6
CDR3 DNA: TGTGCCAGCAGCTTCCCCGGGACGGCGAATTCACCCCTCCACTTT
CDR3 protein: CASSFPGTANSPLHF

clone size: -
D gene: -
V gene: TRBV5-4
J gene: TRBJ1-3
CDR3 DNA: TGTGCCAGCAGCGCCCGGGACGGGGCGGCTGGAAACACCATATATTTT
CDR3 protein: CASSARDGAAGNTIYF

clone size: -
D gene: TRBD1
V gene: TRBV5-1
J gene: TRBJ1-2
CDR3 DNA: TGCGCCAGCAGCTCCACGGACAGGGGGCGCCGATCCTACTATGGCTACACCTTC
CDR3 protein: CASSSTDRGRRSYYGYTF

clone size: -
D gene: -
V gene: TRBV7-2
J gene: TRBJ2-7
CDR3 DNA: TGTGCCAGCAGCGACGGAAGGACCTACGAGCAGTACTTC
CDR3 protein: CASSDGRTYEQYF

clone size: -
D gene: -
V gene: TRBV19
J gene: TRBJ1-4
CDR3 DNA: TGTGCCAGTAAAAATCGGGGACACGGAACAACTAATGAAAAACTGTTTTTT
CDR3 protein: CASKNRGHGTTNEKLFF

clone size: -
D gene: TRBD1
V gene: TRBV10-3
J gene: TRBJ1-1
CDR3 DNA: TGTGCCATCAGTGAGTCTACGTGGGGACAGAAGAACACTGAAGCTTTCTTT
CDR3 protein: CAISESTWGQKNTEAFF

clone size: -
D gene: TRBD2
V gene: TRBV11-1
J gene: TRBJ2-5
CDR3 DNA: TGTGCCAGCAGCCTTAGCGGGGGGAACCAAGAGACCCAGTACTTC
CDR3 protein: CASSLSGGNQETQYF

clone size: -
D gene: -
V gene: TRBV7-7
J gene: TRBJ2-1
CDR3 DNA: TGTGCTAGCAGCTTACAGGGCCGTCTCAATGAGCAGTTCTTC
CDR3 protein: CASSLQGRLNEQFF

clone size: -
D gene: -
V gene: TRBV6-6
J gene: TRBJ2-7
CDR3 DNA: TGTGCCAGCAGTCGGGACGCCTCCTACGAGCAGTACTTC
CDR3 protein: CASSRDASYEQYF

clone size: -
D gene: -
V gene: TRBV5-4
J gene: TRBJ2-1
CDR3 DNA: TGTGCCAGCAGCGGTACACCTTACAATGAGCAGTTCTTC
CDR3 protein: CASSGTPYNEQFF

clone size: -
D gene: TRBD1
V gene: TRBV2
J gene: TRBJ2-7
CDR3 DNA: TGTGCCAGCAGTGATTGGACAGGAACCTACGAGCAGTACTTC
CDR3 protein: CASSDWTGTYEQYF

clone size: -
D gene: TRBD1
V gene: TRBV6-6
J gene: TRBJ1-2
CDR3 DNA: TGTGCCAGCAGTGCCGGGACAGGGGGCTACACCTTC
CDR3 protein: CASSAGTGGYTF

clone size: -
D gene: -
V gene: TRBV7-2
J gene: TRBJ2-7
CDR3 DNA: TGTGCCAGCAGCTTAGATTCCGGCACAGGGTCCTACGAGCAGTACTTC
CDR3 protein: CASSLDSGTGSYEQYF

clone size: -
D gene: -
V gene: TRBV5-1
J gene: TRBJ2-7
CDR3 DNA: TGCGCCAGCAGCTTGTTAAACGAGCAGTACTTC
CDR3 protein: CASSLLNEQYF

clone size: -
D gene: -
V gene: TRBV5-6
J gene: TRBJ2-3
CDR3 DNA: TGTGCCAGCAGCTTGCGTCGGGGGGCAGATAGCACAGATACGCAGTATTTT
CDR3 protein: CASSLRRGADSTDTQYF

clone size: -
D gene: -
V gene: TRBV10-3
J gene: TRBJ1-2
CDR3 DNA: TGTGCCATCAAACCCGAAAGAGAACGGGGCTACACCTTC
CDR3 protein: CAIKPERERGYTF

clone size: -
D gene: -
V gene: TRBV2
J gene: TRBJ1-4
CDR3 DNA: TGTGCCAGCAGTGCTTCGGTGAGGAATGAAAAACTGTTTTTT
CDR3 protein: CASSASVRNEKLFF

clone size: -
D gene: -
V gene: TRBV21-1
J gene: TRBJ1-4
CDR3 DNA: TGTGCCAGCAGCAACCCAGGGGACGACATCGAAAAACTGTTTTTT
CDR3 protein: CASSNPGDDIEKLFF

clone size: -
D gene: TRBD1
V gene: TRBV27
J gene: TRBJ1-2
CDR3 DNA: TGTGCCAGCAGTTTCCGGGACAGGGGGCGAAGCTACACCTTC
CDR3 protein: CASSFRDRGRSYTF

clone size: -
D gene: -
V gene: TRBV5-1
J gene: TRBJ2-1
CDR3 DNA: TGCGCCAGCAGCTTGGCAGGGGCGTTATACAATGAGCAGTTCTTC
CDR3 protein: CASSLAGALYNEQFF

clone size: -
D gene: -
V gene: TRBV30
J gene: TRBJ1-4
CDR3 DNA: TGTTCGAGTGAGGGGGGCCTAAATGAAAAACTGTTTTTT
CDR3 protein: CSSEGGLNEKLFF

clone size: -
D gene: -
V gene: TRBV6-6
J gene: TRBJ1-2
CDR3 DNA: TGTGCCAGCAGTGGAAGGACGGGGGGCTACACCTTC
CDR3 protein: CASSGRTGGYTF

clone size: -
D gene: -
V gene: TRBV4-2
J gene: TRBJ2-3
CDR3 DNA: TGTGCCAGCAGCCAAGAGTGGACTCCCACAGATACGCAGTATTTT
CDR3 protein: CASSQEWTPTDTQYF

clone size: -
D gene: TRBD2
V gene: TRBV11-3
J gene: TRBJ2-1
CDR3 DNA: TGTGCCAGCAGCCTCTCTAGCGGGAGCTCCTACAATGAGCAGTTCTTC
CDR3 protein: CASSLSSGSSYNEQFF

clone size: -
D gene: TRBD2
V gene: TRBV6-5
J gene: TRBJ2-2
CDR3 DNA: TGTGCCAGCAGTCGACTAGCGGTGAACACCGGGGAGCTGTTTTTT
CDR3 protein: CASSRLAVNTGELFF

clone size: once
D gene: TRBD2
V gene: TRBV11-2
J gene: TRBJ2-1
CDR3 DNA: TGTGCCAGCAGCTTAGAAGGCGGGAGGGTGAATGAGCAGTTCTTC
CDR3 protein: CASSLEGGRVNEQFF